These T cell receptor beta chains were read from a single sample in a study of radiotherapy plus CTLA-4 blockade in lung cancer. Here immunoSEQ multiplex PCR was the method, and the copy in TCRdb shows in-frame clones only, minus some. The data contain over 75,000 clones, roughly four fifths of them singletons. This material consisted of peripheral blood, taken from a patient treated with radiotherapy plus ipilimumab. The source is a human donor with non-small cell lung cancer who had stable disease on radiotherapy plus ipilimumab. CDR3s include the opening cysteine and the closing phenylalanine or tryptophan. D genes are given only for firm matches. Where a row states a size, it is once, few, many or the class of an expanded clone; other rows omit it.

d_call j_call clone_size v_call cdr3_nt cdr3_aa
. TRBJ1-2 . TRBV2 TGTGCCAGCAGTGGGACCAACTATGGCTACACCTTC CASSGTNYGYTF
. TRBJ2-7 . TRBV18 TGTGCCAGCTCCCCTCAAGCGGGCATGGACTACGAGCAGTACTTC CASSPQAGMDYEQYF
. TRBJ2-1 . TRBV7-9 TGTGCCAGCAGCTTAGGCGGGGTTAACAATGAGCAGTTCTTC CASSLGGVNNEQFF
. TRBJ1-5 . TRBV7-6 TGTGCCAGCAGCTTAGGGCGGAATCAGCCCCAGCATTTT CASSLGRNQPQHF
TRBD2 TRBJ2-5 . TRBV27 TGTGCCAGCAGTTTCAGGCTAGCGGGGGGTCAAGAGACCCAGTACTTC CASSFRLAGGQETQYF
. TRBJ1-5 . TRBV7-6 TGTGCCAGCAGCTTAGCGGATGGGCAGCCCCAGCATTTT CASSLADGQPQHF
TRBD1 TRBJ2-3 . TRBV5-1 TGCGCCAGCAGCTCTGGACAGGGGCATTATACGCAGTATTTT CASSSGQGHYTQYF
. TRBJ1-1 few TRBV30 TGTGCCTGGAGTGTGGGTATGAACACTGAAGCTTTCTTT CAWSVGMNTEAFF
. TRBJ2-4 . TRBV23-1 TGCGCCAGCAGTCAATGTGGCAATTCCGAAAACATTCAGTACTTC CASSQCGNSENIQYF
. TRBJ1-2 few TRBV5-4 TGTGCCAGCAGCTTGGACCAGGGAGACCCTGGCTACACCTTC CASSLDQGDPGYTF
. TRBJ1-1 . TRBV18 TGTGCCAGCTCACCAAGACTTCGGCAGAACACTGAAGCTTTCTTT CASSPRLRQNTEAFF
. TRBJ2-7 . TRBV5-6 TGTGCCAGCAGCTTGTACGGGGCCCAATACGAGCAGTACTTC CASSLYGAQYEQYF
. TRBJ2-1 . TRBV5-1 TGCGCCAGCAGCTTGGTGCTTGGTTCGTCTTACAATGAGCAGTTCTTC CASSLVLGSSYNEQFF